These 20 T cell receptor beta chains share one sample of origin, sequenced in a study of blood T cell repertoires in COVID-19. Profiling relied on immunoSEQ multiplex PCR, and the TCRdb table lists in-frame clones only, not all of them. The data contain tens of thousands of clones, about four fifths of them singletons. The sequencing input was peripheral blood. These receptors were collected from a human donor in a cohort sampled during active COVID-19.

The chain has TRBV29-1 and TRBJ2-7, with TRBD1 matching over 10 bases. The CDR3 totals 13 residues. Germline V CDR1 and CDR2: SQVTM, ANQGSEA. V lost 4 bases to trimming and J lost 5 bases; unmatched junction nucleotides: 5. This CDR3 is CSVAGQGLNEQYF. For the CDR3, the DNA is TGCAGCGTTGCGGGACAGGGGTTGAACGAGCAGTACTTC.

V gene TRBV30 combines with J gene TRBJ1-2; 7 bases map to TRBD1. CDR1 GTSNPN and CDR2 SVGIG come from the germline V gene (reference sequence). V was pared by 0 bases and J by 8 bases, with 6 bases of the junction left unmatched. The CDR3 has 13 residues. The CDR3 DNA reads as TGTGCCTGGAGTGTGGCAGGGGGGAGGGGCTACACCTTC. Its translation: CAWSVAGGRGYTF.

The CDR3 DNA sequence: TGCGCCAGCAGCCAAGATGGCGCGGGGGCTAACACCGGGGAGCTGTTTTTT. This sequence encodes CASSQDGAGANTGELFF. V is TRBV4-1 and J is TRBJ2-2; possible D gene TRBD2, 7 bases. Germline V gene sequence: CDR1 MGHRA, CDR2 YSYEKL. The CDR3 totals 17 residues. V dropped 0 bases and J dropped 2 bases, with 13 bases sitting between them.

CDR3 sequence: CSVLQGSGNTIYF. CDR3 coding DNA: TGCAGCGTCTTACAGGGCTCAGGAAACACCATATATTTT. The chain is built from TRBV29-1 and TRBJ1-3; a possible D gene is TRBD1 (6 bases). V lost 6 bases to trimming and J lost 4 bases, with 13 bases between them. The CDR3 has 13 amino acids. Germline CDR1 and CDR2: SQVTM and ANQGSEA. Variable domain in full (rest from reference TRBV29-1 and TRBJ1-3): SAVISQKPSRDICQRGTSLTIQCQVDSQVTMMFWYRQQPGQSLTLIATANQGSEATYESGFVIDKFPISRPNLTFSTLTVSNMSPEDSSIYLCSVLQGSGNTIYFGEGSWLTVV.

This clone appeared a few times. The chain carries TRBV14 and TRBJ2-7; 15 positions agree with TRBD2. Trimming at V came to 4 bases and at J to 5 bases, leaving 18 bases not matched to a gene. The germline gives CDR1 SGHDN, CDR2 FVKESK. CDR3 length: 20 residues. The CDR3 nucleotides are TGTGCCAGCAGCCCTAATCGCCGGACTAGCGGGGGGGTTAGGGTGGACGAGCAGTACTTC. Protein product: CASSPNRRTSGGVRVDEQYF.

This clone has just a few counts. The chain combines TRBV5-1 with TRBJ2-1; 14 bases fit TRBD2. The CDR3 covers 19 residues. Germline lookup yields CDR1 SGHRS and CDR2 YFSETQ. V lost 4 bases to trimming and J lost 4 bases; unmatched junction nucleotides: 13. The CDR3: CASSTPGLAGAMTYNEQFF. The CDR3 nucleotides read TGCGCCAGCAGCACCCCGGGACTAGCGGGGGCGATGACATACAATGAGCAGTTCTTC.

The gene calls are TRBV2 and TRBJ2-2, with D possibly TRBD1 on 5 matching bases. The CDR3 contains 16 residues. Germline V gene sequence: CDR1 SNHLY, CDR2 FYNNEI. Between the trimmed V and J ends, which lost 6 bases and 0 bases, there was a span of 14 bases. In DNA form, the CDR3 reads TGTGCCAGCAGCGACAGTAATTACGCGAACACCGGGGAGCTGTTTTTT. This translates into CASSDSNYANTGELFF.

V gene TRBV12-5 combines with J gene TRBJ2-7, with TRBD2 as a possible D gene (6 bases). Trimming removed 6 bases at V and 4 bases at J, with 19 bases between. The length of the CDR3 is 15 residues. Germline lookup yields CDR1 LGHNT and CDR2 FRNRAP. CDR3 region: CASGEGRRIYYEQYF. Written as DNA, the CDR3 is TGTGCTAGTGGGGAGGGGAGGCGAATATATTACGAGCAGTACTTC.

V gene TRBV5-1 combines with J gene TRBJ2-7, with TRBD1 as a possible D gene (6 bases). The germline V gene has CDR1 SGHRS and CDR2 YFSETQ. The CDR3 consists of 14 residues. The V end was cut by 0 bases, the J end by 5 bases, with 12 bases between. CDR3 residues: CASSLVQGINEQYF. In nucleotides, the CDR3 is TGCGCCAGCAGCTTGGTACAGGGAATCAACGAGCAGTACTTC. Full variable domain (rest looked up from reference TRBV5-1 and TRBJ2-7): KAGVTQTPRYLIKTRGQQVTLSCSPISGHRSVSWYQQTPGQGLQFLFEYFSETQRNKGNFPGRFSGRQFSNSRSEMNVSTLELGDSALYLCASSLVQGINEQYFGPGTRLTVT.

This clone appeared a single time. This chain joins TRBV7-2 and TRBJ2-1; 7 bases match TRBD1. The germline CDR1 and CDR2 sequences are SGHTA and FQGNSA. The CDR3 length is 13 residues. The V and J ends lost 5 bases and 7 bases, in that order; junction bases with no gene match: 5. The CDR3 sequence is CASSIIRGNEQFF. The CDR3 DNA reads as TGTGCCAGCAGCATCATCAGGGGGAATGAGCAGTTCTTC.

The chain couples TRBV21-1 to TRBJ2-3; the D call in the table, TRBD1, was not verified against the DNA. TRBV21-1 is noted as a pseudogene. This CDR3 spans 18 amino acids. Here the CDR3 DNA reads TGTGCCAGCAGCAAAGTTAGTGCCCCAGGGGGCTCGACAGATACGCAGTATTTT. This sequence encodes CASSKVSAPGGSTDTQYF.

The chain recombines TRBV6-2 or TRBV6-3 with TRBJ2-5; 8 nucleotides agree with TRBD2. Germline assignment: CDR1 MNHEY and CDR2 SVGEGT. V shed 6 bases and J 5 bases; nucleotides not matched to a gene: 5. The CDR3 is 13 residues long. The CDR3 nucleotides read TGTGCCAGCAGCGGGGGGGCAGGGGAGACCCAGTACTTC. Protein: CASSGGAGETQYF.

This chain links TRBV7-8 with TRBJ1-1, with 8 bases lining up with TRBD1. The V gene end was trimmed by 5 bases and the J gene end by 4 bases; junction bases not matched to a gene: 9. Looked up from germline, CDR1 is SGHVS and CDR2 is FQNEAQ. The CDR3 spans 15 residues. This CDR3 reads CASSPEDRAGTEAFF. CDR3 in DNA: TGTGCCAGCAGCCCGGAGGACAGGGCGGGCACTGAAGCTTTCTTT.

CDR3 protein: CASSPRASGSEQFF. CDR3 bases: TGCGCCAGCAGCCCGAGGGCTAGCGGGAGTGAGCAGTTCTTC. V gene TRBV5-1 combines with J gene TRBJ2-1; 10 bases line up with TRBD2. The CDR3 has 14 amino acids. CDR1 SGHRS and CDR2 YFSETQ come from the germline V gene. Trimming removed 4 bases from V and 9 bases from J; junction bases left unmatched: 7.

The chain links TRBV7-3 to TRBJ2-3, with D possibly being TRBD1 (6 bases). Germline assignment: CDR1 SGHTA and CDR2 FQGTGA. The CDR3 loop spans 14 amino acids. Trimming stripped 3 bases from V and 2 bases from J, with 9 bases between. The CDR3 DNA sequence: TGTGCCAGCAGCTTGGACAGAGTCACAGATACGCAGTATTTT. This gives the protein CASSLDRVTDTQYF.

The chain recombines TRBV6-5 with TRBJ1-6, with D possibly TRBD1 on 6 matching bases. This CDR3 has 13 residues. V lost 7 bases, J lost 7 bases, and 11 bases lay in between. Germline lookup yields CDR1 MNHEY and CDR2 SVGAGI. The CDR3 DNA reads TGTGCCAGCAAAGAAAGGGGGAATTCACCCCTCCACTTT. Amino acid sequence: CASKERGNSPLHF.

The chain is built from TRBV7-2 and TRBJ2-7, with TRBD2 matching 8 bases. CDR3 size: 14 residues. Unmatched junction bases numbered 5, after V lost 2 bases and J lost 5 bases. In germline, CDR1 is SGHTA, CDR2 FQGNSA. The CDR3 region is CASSLTGTRNEQYF. In nucleotides, the CDR3 is TGTGCCAGCAGCTTAACAGGGACTAGGAACGAGCAGTACTTC.

In this sample, this clone turned up a few times. The chain recombines TRBV30 with TRBJ2-7; D tentatively fits TRBD1 or TRBD2 (5 bases each). The CDR3 is made up of 10 amino acids. The germline V gene has CDR1 GTSNPN and CDR2 SVGIG (reference sequence). Trimming removed 7 bases from V and 6 bases from J, with 10 bases in between. The CDR3 coding sequence is TGTGCCTCGGGGCTGAGCGAGCAGTACTTC. Encoded protein: CASGLSEQYF.

The chain recombines TRBV7-2 with TRBJ2-2, with 13 bases matching TRBD2. V was clipped by 4 bases and J by 7 bases; unmatched bases: 3. The CDR3 consists of 15 residues. Germline V gene data show CDR1 as SGHTA and CDR2 as FQGNSA. CDR3 amino acids: CASSSTSGGIGELFF. The CDR3 DNA sequence: TGTGCCAGCAGCTCGACTAGCGGGGGGATCGGGGAGCTGTTTTTT.

The table lists this clone with a few counts. The chain has TRBV18 and TRBJ1-2; 7 bases line up with TRBD1. V lost 3 bases to trimming and J lost 4 bases; unmatched junction nucleotides: 5. The CDR3 loop spans 14 amino acids. Per the germline V gene, CDR1 is KGHSH and CDR2 is LQKENI. CDR3 region: CASSPSGQIYGYTF. The DNA for the CDR3 is TGTGCCAGCTCACCGTCGGGACAGATCTATGGCTACACCTTC.